This TCR beta chain was documented in a study of T cells after yellow fever vaccination. Study-wide findings and caveats: A small proportion of clonotypes was detected in both the CD4 and CD8 compartments. Clones that expanded after primary vaccination mostly reappeared after the booster (roughly 96% CD4, about 91% CD8). By day 5 rather than day 15, the secondary response had peaked, though it was weaker.

TCRdb fed the 5' RACE reads into MiXCR, producing one record per CDR3 protein. There are 610,000 or so distinct CDR3 sequences in the sample; roughly an eighth occur only once, and 15% lies in the top ten. This clonotype has just a few counts. As yet, its antigen is unknown. This CDR3 region has 18 residues. The ends were cut back, 10 bases at V and 1 base at J, with 29 bases in the middle. The receptor comes from a man aged 25 to 45 who received the YFV17D yellow fever vaccine. This sample comprised PBMCs, obtained on the day of the yellow fever booster vaccination. V is TRBV12-3 or TRBV12-4 and J is TRBJ2-7; weak D call: TRBD1 (6 bases). The CDR3 region is CANNDGERGNRFSYEQYF. The CDR3 nucleotides are TGTGCCAACAACGACGGGGAGAGGGGGAACCGGTTTTCCTACGAGCAGTACTTC.